The 23 T cell receptor beta chains presented below share a single source sample, sequenced in a study of blood T cell repertoires in COVID-19. Sequencing used immunoSEQ multiplex PCR; TCRdb keeps in-frame clones, though not all of them. This sample yields about 150,000 clones, of which about four fifths are seen a single time; about 29% belongs to the top ten. The sequenced material came from peripheral blood. Every receptor here comes from a woman aged 55-70 years with acute or convalescent COVID-19.

V and J are TRBV15 and TRBJ1-1; D might be TRBD1 (5 bases). CDR3 length equals 16 residues. V lost 0 bases and J 0 bases, leaving 11 bases between the germline ends. CDR1 LNHNV and CDR2 YYDKDF come from the germline V gene (reference sequence). CDR3: CATSRDPRQMNTEAFF. The CDR3 nucleotides are TGTGCCACCAGCAGAGATCCGAGACAGATGAACACTGAAGCTTTCTTT.

This clone was seen a single time. The gene calls are TRBV24-1 and TRBJ1-2; 12 positions agree with TRBD1. V trimming: 3 bases; J trimming: 5 bases; junction bases outside the gene matches: 12. This CDR3 has 18 residues. The V gene's germline CDR1 is KGHDR and CDR2 SFDVKD. DNA for the CDR3: TGTGCCACCAGTGATCCCCCCGGGACAGGGGGCGCTCGGTATGGCTACACCTTC. It encodes CATSDPPGTGGARYGYTF.

The V gene is TRBV6-5, the J gene TRBJ1-2; 7 bases are shared with TRBD1. V lost 6 bases to trimming and J lost 6 bases; unmatched junction nucleotides: 7. CDR1 MNHEY and CDR2 SVGAGI come from the germline V gene. CDR3 length equals 13 residues. The CDR3 protein is CASRGQVGDGYTF. The DNA for the CDR3 is TGTGCCAGCAGAGGACAGGTAGGGGATGGCTACACCTTC.

The chain combines TRBV6-5 with TRBJ2-1; tentatively, D is TRBD1 (6 bases). The CDR3 loop spans 14 amino acids. Per the germline V gene, CDR1 is MNHEY and CDR2 is SVGAGI. With 5 bases removed from V and 3 bases from J, the gap between germline ends came to 11 bases. The CDR3 DNA is TGTGCCAGCAGTCTGGGCAGGGGCTACAATGAGCAGTTCTTC. As protein: CASSLGRGYNEQFF.

The chain links TRBV30 to TRBJ1-2; possibly TRBD1 for D (5 bases). Germline CDR1 GTSNPN, CDR2 SVGIG (reference sequence). The CDR3 covers 13 residues. Deletions cut 4 bases from V and 6 bases from J, with 15 bases between. In DNA, the CDR3 is TGTGCCTGGAAAGCGGGGGTAAGGGATGGCTACACCTTC. This sequence encodes CAWKAGVRDGYTF. Drawing the rest from reference TRBV30 and TRBJ1-2, the complete variable domain is SQTIHQWPATLVQPVGSPLSLECTVEGTSNPNLYWYRQAAGRGLQLLFYSVGIGQISSEVPQNLSASRPQDRQFILSSKKLLLSDSGFYLCAWKAGVRDGYTFGSGTRLTVV.

The chain has TRBV12-3 or TRBV12-4 and TRBJ1-5; 7 bases are a match to TRBD1. CDR3 length equals 13 residues. J was trimmed by 5 bases and V by 8 bases; bases with no gene match: 6. CDR3 amino acids: CASRGQLDQPQHF. CDR3 sequence (DNA): TGTGCCAGCCGGGGACAGCTAGATCAGCCCCAGCATTTT.

In its sample, this clone was seen a few times. The chain carries TRBV6-6 and TRBJ2-7; possible D gene TRBD2, 5 bases. V lost 2 bases, J lost 6 bases, and 17 bases lay in between. The CDR3 consists of 15 residues. From germline, CDR1 is MNHNY and CDR2 SVGAGI (reference sequence). The CDR3 DNA sequence: TGTGCCAGCAGTTACGACCTCCAACGGGGAAGCGAGCAGTACGTC. It yields the protein CASSYDLQRGSEQYV.

The chain couples TRBV24-1 to TRBJ2-3; 9 bases align to TRBD2. Germline V gene sequence: CDR1 KGHDR, CDR2 SFDVKD. Trimming at V came to 2 bases and at J to 5 bases, leaving 4 bases not matched to a gene. CDR3 length equals 15 residues. The CDR3 protein is CATSDSLRGGDTQYF. CDR3 DNA sequence: TGTGCCACCAGTGATTCTTTGCGGGGGGGAGATACGCAGTATTTT.

V and J are TRBV3-1 (or the pseudogene TRBV3-2) and TRBJ1-3; TRBD1 matches 10 bases. Germline-derived CDR1 and CDR2 are LGHDT and YNNKEL (reference sequence). The CDR3 has 15 residues. The junction had 4 bases not matched to a gene; V was cut back by 4 bases and J by 4 bases. For the CDR3, the DNA is TGTGCCAGCAGCCGGGACAGGGGATCAGGAAACACCATATATTTT. This translates into CASSRDRGSGNTIYF.

V and J are TRBV14 and TRBJ1-2, with TRBD1 matching over 8 bases. Looked up from germline, CDR1 is SGHDN and CDR2 is FVKESK. V gave up 4 bases and J gave up 8 bases; unmatched junction bases: 6. This CDR3 is built from 13 residues. CDR3 DNA: TGTGCCAGCAGCCGATTGACAGGGGACGGCTACACCTTC. Translating gives CASSRLTGDGYTF.

This clone has just a few counts. The chain uses TRBV7-2 and TRBJ1-3, with D tentatively TRBD1 (5 bases). The CDR3 sequence is 14 residues long. The ends were cut back, 2 bases at V and 4 bases at J, with 9 bases in the middle. Germline V gene lookup returns CDR1 SGHTA and CDR2 FQGNSA. CDR3 protein: CASSLSGFGNTIYF. CDR3 coding DNA: TGTGCCAGCAGCTTATCAGGGTTCGGAAACACCATATATTTT.

The chain combines TRBV18 with TRBJ1-5; 7 nucleotides agree with TRBD1. J gave up 1 base and V 5 bases, and 5 bases lay outside the gene matches. This CDR3 contains 15 residues. CDR1 KGHSH and CDR2 LQKENI come from the germline V gene. CDR3 region: CASSADRESNQPQHF. CDR3 DNA: TGTGCCAGCTCAGCTGACAGGGAGAGCAATCAGCCCCAGCATTTT.

The J gene is TRBJ1-2, the V gene TRBV2, with TRBD1 identical over 8 bases. CDR3 length equals 16 residues. V gave up 7 bases and J gave up 5 bases; unmatched junction bases: 15. Germline CDR1 is SNHLY and CDR2 is FYNNEI. Written as DNA, the CDR3 is TGTGCCAGCACCCATACCAGGACAGGGCCCAAATATGGCTACACCTTC. Translated, it gives CASTHTRTGPKYGYTF.

The CDR3 sequence is CASSTRSPVDTQYF. The CDR3 nucleotides read TGTGCCAGTAGTACCCGTAGTCCGGTCGATACGCAGTATTTT. V is TRBV19 and J is TRBJ2-3; no clear D gene. Germline assignment: CDR1 LNHDA and CDR2 SQIVND (reference sequence). The CDR3 spans 14 residues. V was clipped by 4 bases and J by 6 bases, with 14 bases between them.

The chain carries TRBV5-6 and TRBJ2-7, with D tentatively TRBD1 (5 bases). Germline lookup yields CDR1 SGHDT and CDR2 YYEEEE. The CDR3 length is 15 residues. V was trimmed by 3 bases and J by 2 bases, leaving 15 bases between them. The CDR3 sequence: CASSSRTFLTYEQYV. The CDR3 DNA follows: TGTGCCAGCAGCTCCCGGACATTCTTAACCTACGAGCAGTACGTC.

The chain links TRBV24-1 to TRBJ2-2; 9 nucleotides agree with TRBD1. The trim removed 6 bases at V and 4 bases at J, leaving 2 bases unmatched. Per germline, CDR1 KGHDR and CDR2 SFDVKD. The CDR3 contains 14 residues. This chain's CDR3 is CATSPGQGTGELFF. CDR3 nucleotide sequence: TGTGCCACCAGTCCGGGACAGGGCACCGGGGAGCTGTTTTTT.

The V call is TRBV9, the J call TRBJ2-7, with TRBD1 matching over 10 bases. This CDR3 has 14 amino acids. CDR1 SGDLS and CDR2 YYNGEE come from the germline V gene. Germline trimming cut 2 bases from V and 6 bases from J; bases unmatched to any gene: 5. The CDR3 region is CASSVETGGREQYF. CDR3 nucleotide sequence: TGTGCCAGCAGCGTGGAGACAGGGGGCCGCGAGCAGTACTTC.

This clone turned up a few times. The chain employs TRBV28 and TRBJ1-1, with TRBD1 as a possible D gene (5 bases). CDR1 MDHEN and CDR2 SYDVKM come from the germline V gene. This CDR3 spans 15 amino acids. Trimming pared 5 bases from V and 0 bases from J, leaving 13 bases between. The CDR3 region has the DNA TGTGCCAGCAGTCCTTCGGCGGGGGTGAACACTGAAGCTTTCTTT. Translating gives CASSPSAGVNTEAFF. The variable domain in full, completed from reference TRBV28 and TRBJ1-1, reads DVKVTQSSRYLVKRTGEKVFLECVQDMDHENMFWYRQDPGLGLRLIYFSYDVKMKEKGDIPEGYSVSREKKERFSLILESASTNQTSMYLCASSPSAGVNTEAFFGQGTRLTVV.

This clone turned up a few times. V gene TRBV4-1 combines with J gene TRBJ1-2; TRBD1 might be the D (5 bases). CDR1 MGHRA and CDR2 YSYEKL come from the germline V gene. The length of the CDR3 is 12 residues. V was cut by 4 bases and J by 6 bases, with 9 bases left in between. The CDR3 coding sequence is TGCGCCAGCAGCCCAGGGTGGAATGGCTACACCTTC. Translating gives CASSPGWNGYTF.

This clone has only one observation. The chain links TRBV27 to TRBJ1-4; D not resolved. V was shortened by 3 bases and J by 5 bases, with 10 bases between the two germline ends. CDR3 length equals 14 residues. The germline gives CDR1 MNHEY, CDR2 SMNVEV (reference sequence). This CDR3 reads CASSLLYSNEKLFF. Written as DNA, the CDR3 is TGTGCCAGCAGTTTGCTCTACTCCAATGAAAAACTGTTTTTT.

The J gene is TRBJ1-2, the V gene TRBV3-1 (or the pseudogene TRBV3-2); a weak D match, TRBD1 (6 bases). Germline V CDR1 and CDR2: LGHDT, YNNKEL (reference sequence). With 4 bases removed from V and 2 bases from J, the gap between germline ends came to 14 bases. This CDR3 comprises 15 residues. The CDR3 loop is CASSRGQLRNYGYTF. Here the CDR3 DNA reads TGTGCCAGCAGCCGAGGACAGTTGCGGAACTATGGCTACACCTTC.

The genes are TRBV11-2 and TRBJ1-2, with D possibly TRBD1 on 5 matching bases. This CDR3 comprises 14 residues. Trimming took 2 bases from V and 4 from J, leaving 11 bases between them. Germline V gene sequence: CDR1 SGHAT, CDR2 FQNNGV. CDR3 amino acids: CASSLQQGGYGYTF. In DNA, the CDR3 is TGTGCCAGCAGCTTACAGCAGGGCGGCTATGGCTACACCTTC.

This clone occurred once. The chain joins TRBV5-1 to TRBJ2-2, with D perhaps TRBD1 (5 bases). Germline V gene lookup returns CDR1 SGHRS and CDR2 YFSETQ. The CDR3 length is 16 residues. Trimming cost V 1 base and J 0 bases, with 10 bases left between them. CDR3 in amino acids: CASSLMDTTNTGELFF. The CDR3 DNA reads TGCGCCAGCAGCTTGATGGACACAACGAACACCGGGGAGCTGTTTTTT.